This TCR beta chain was captured in a study of shared clonotypes between healthy human individuals. Overall study: Aged 18 to 49, the donors were two women and a few men.

General study points: As a rule, naive subsets had a larger estimated richness than memory subsets.

As concerns this clone: The antigen is undetermined. The same CDR3 is also encoded by other DNA sequences in this sample.

Deletions cut 2 bases from V and 1 base from J, with 5 bases between. CDR1 is MNHEY and CDR2 is SMNVEV in the germline V gene (reference sequence). The CDR3 is 13 residues long. Sorted-subset replicate PCRs used 150 to 200 ng of genomic DNA. This amount corresponded to 33,000 or so T cell genomes. TCRdb's table, derived via immunoSEQ multiplex PCR, lists solely in-frame clones and lacks some. The sample holds roughly 500,000 clones; approximately 95% are singletons and the top ten take about 0.06%. Those who donated, Caucasian adults without exception, all lived in Nashville, Tennessee. The material sequenced was naive CD4+ T cells sorted from blood. The subset was: CD45RA+ positively selected. V gene TRBV27 combines with J gene TRBJ1-1; D remains ambiguous. The clonotype was recovered from a woman under 40 in good health. CDR3 nucleotide sequence: TGTGCCAGCAGTTTAACACGGAACACTGAAGCTTTCTTT. Protein product: CASSLTRNTEAFF.